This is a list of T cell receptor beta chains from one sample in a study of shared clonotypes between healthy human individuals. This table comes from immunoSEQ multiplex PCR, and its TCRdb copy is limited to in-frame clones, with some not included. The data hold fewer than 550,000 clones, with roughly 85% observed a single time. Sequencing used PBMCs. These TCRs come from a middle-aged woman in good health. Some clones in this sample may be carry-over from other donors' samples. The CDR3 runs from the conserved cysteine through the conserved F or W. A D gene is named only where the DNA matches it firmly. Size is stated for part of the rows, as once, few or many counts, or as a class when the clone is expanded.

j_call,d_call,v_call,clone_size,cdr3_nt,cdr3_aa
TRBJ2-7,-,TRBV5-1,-,TGCGCCAGCAGCCAGACGGGGGACAGCGACCCCTACGAGCAGTACTTC,CASSQTGDSDPYEQYF
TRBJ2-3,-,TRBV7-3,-,TGTGCCAGCAGCCAGCAATCCTCCAGCACAGATACGCAGTATTTT,CASSQQSSSTDTQYF
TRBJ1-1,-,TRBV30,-,TGTGCCTGGAGGGTGCCTCTAGGTATGAACACTGAAGCTTTCTTT,CAWRVPLGMNTEAFF
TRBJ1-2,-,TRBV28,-,TGTGCCAGCAGCCGAACTGGACCGAACTATGGCTACACCTTC,CASSRTGPNYGYTF
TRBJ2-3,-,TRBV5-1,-,TGCGCCAGCAGCGAGCCAGCGGGCTACGATACGCAGTATTTT,CASSEPAGYDTQYF
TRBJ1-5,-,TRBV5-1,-,TGCGCCAGCAGCTTGGAACCCAATCAGCCCCAGCATTTT,CASSLEPNQPQHF
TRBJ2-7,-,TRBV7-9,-,TGTGCCAGCAGCTCAGACTACCCCGGGCAGTACTTC,CASSSDYPGQYF
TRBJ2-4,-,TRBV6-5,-,TGTGCCAGCAGTTACTCGGAGGCGGTAGCCAAAAACATTCAGTACTTC,CASSYSEAVAKNIQYF
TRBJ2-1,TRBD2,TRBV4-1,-,TGCGCCAGCAGCCAACGTAGCGGGAGCTCCTACAATGAGCAGTTCTTC,CASSQRSGSSYNEQFF
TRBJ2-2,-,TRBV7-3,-,TGTGCCAGCAGGTCCCTAGAGTGGAATGCCGGGGAGCTGTTTTTT,CASRSLEWNAGELFF
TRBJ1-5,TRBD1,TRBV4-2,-,TGTGCCAGCAGCCAATCGGACAGGCTGATGCCCCAGCATTTT,CASSQSDRLMPQHF
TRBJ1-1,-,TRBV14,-,TGTGCCAGCAGCCAAGATCTAATAGCGCCGGTCACTGAAGCTTTCTTT,CASSQDLIAPVTEAFF
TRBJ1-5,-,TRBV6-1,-,TGTGCCAGCACAAGGGGCCGCAATCAGCCCCAGCATTTT,CASTRGRNQPQHF
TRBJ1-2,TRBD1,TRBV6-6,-,TGTGCCAGCAGTGGGACAGACCTTTTCTATGGCTACACCTTC,CASSGTDLFYGYTF
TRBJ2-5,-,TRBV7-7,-,TGTGCCAGCAGCGCGGGACACCAACAAGAGACCCAGTACTTC,CASSAGHQQETQYF
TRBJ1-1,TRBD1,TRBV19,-,TGTGCCAGTAGTGCCCCGAGACAGGGGGCCTCTGAAGCTTTCTTT,CASSAPRQGASEAFF
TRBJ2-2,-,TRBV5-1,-,TGCGCCAGCAGCTTGGCCGTGGGGGAGACCGGGGAGCTGTTTTTT,CASSLAVGETGELFF
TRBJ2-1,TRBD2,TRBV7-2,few,TGTGCCAGCAGCGAACTAGCGGACACCTACAATGAGCAGTTCTTC,CASSELADTYNEQFF